Following are 21 T cell receptor beta chains from one sample sequenced in a study of shared clonotypes between healthy human individuals. Libraries were prepared by immunoSEQ multiplex PCR; TCRdb keeps only in-frame clonotypes and omits some of them. The sample has about 2.4 million clones, 90% to 95% seen once; the top ten hold roughly 0.13%. Input material: naive CD4+ T cells sorted from blood. Subset noted: CD45RA+ positively selected. The receptors come from a man younger than 35 in good health.

The chain is built from TRBV5-1 and TRBJ1-4, with 7 bases that match TRBD1. The CDR3 contains 15 residues. V shed 7 bases and J 3 bases; nucleotides not matched to a gene: 9. In germline, CDR1 is SGHRS, CDR2 YFSETQ. CDR3 protein: CASAQGGTANEKLFF. CDR3 coding DNA: TGCGCCAGCGCCCAAGGGGGGACAGCTAATGAAAAACTGTTTTTT.

The gene calls are TRBV21-1 and TRBJ2-1. TRBV21-1 is a documented pseudogene. The CDR3 covers 14 residues. CDR3 sequence reads: CASRAECSYNEQFF. The CDR3 bases are TGTGCCAGTCGGGCGGAATGCTCCTACAATGAGCAGTTCTTC.

The rearrangement joins TRBV11-3 to TRBJ1-6; D is unclear. This CDR3 is 14 amino acids long. Deletions cut 5 bases from V and 4 bases from J, with 9 bases between. Germline V gene lookup returns CDR1 SGHNT and CDR2 YENEEA. CDR3: CASSLSAYNSPLHF. The CDR3 bases are TGTGCCAGCAGCCTCTCCGCTTATAATTCACCCCTCCACTTT.

J is TRBJ1-3 and V is TRBV5-1; TRBD1 aligns across 10 bases. Germline CDR1 and CDR2: SGHRS and YFSETQ. The CDR3 has 16 residues. Losses at the gene ends were 0 bases for V and 6 bases for J; bases not matched to a gene: 6. The CDR3 DNA follows: TGCGCCAGCAGCTTGGGAATGGGACAGGGGACAAACACCATATATTTT. Residues: CASSLGMGQGTNTIYF.

The chain combines TRBV2 with TRBJ2-1, with TRBD2 identical over 12 bases. V shed 6 bases, J shed 6 bases, and the junction held 6 bases outside the gene matches. This CDR3 has 15 amino acids. Germline CDR1 and CDR2: SNHLY and FYNNEI. The CDR3 sequence: CASRETSGRSNEQFF. CDR3 in DNA: TGTGCCAGCAGAGAGACTAGCGGGAGATCCAATGAGCAGTTCTTC.

The J gene is TRBJ1-2, the V gene TRBV18, with D perhaps TRBD1 (5 bases). Deletions cut 8 bases from V and 10 bases from J, with 20 bases between. This CDR3 comprises 13 residues. Germline CDR1 and CDR2: KGHSH and LQKENI. CDR3 DNA sequence: TGTGCCAGCAGAACCGGGACGGGGGATGTCTACACCTTC. Residues: CASRTGTGDVYTF.

The chain uses TRBV2 and TRBJ2-1, with a weak D call TRBD2 (6 bases). V was cut by 4 bases and J by 1 base, with 11 bases left in between. Germline CDR1 and CDR2: SNHLY and FYNNEI. The CDR3 is made up of 15 amino acids. The CDR3 coding sequence is TGTGCCAGCAGTGTTATCGCGGGATCCTACAATGAGCAGTTCTTC. Residues: CASSVIAGSYNEQFF.

The chain uses TRBV19 and TRBJ1-2; TRBD1 might be the D (5 bases). The V gene lost 6 bases and the J gene lost 7 bases, with 12 bases spanning the gap. The CDR3 totals 12 residues. In germline, CDR1 is LNHDA, CDR2 SQIVND (reference sequence). CDR3 protein: CASSDRAGGYTF. CDR3 sequence (DNA): TGTGCCAGTAGCGACAGAGCCGGTGGCTACACCTTC.

V is TRBV15 and J is TRBJ1-3, with D possibly being TRBD1 (5 bases). Germline V gene data show CDR1 as LNHNV and CDR2 as YYDKDF (reference sequence). V dropped 0 bases and J dropped 7 bases, with 16 bases sitting between them. The CDR3 extends over 16 amino acids. CDR3 amino acids: CATSRDLVQGRNTIYF. The DNA of the CDR3 is TGTGCCACCAGCAGAGATCTGGTCCAGGGTCGGAACACCATATATTTT.

A note on this clone: At the DNA level, this CDR3 is encoded by other sequences in the same sample as well. This chain links TRBV6-1 with TRBJ2-7; unclear D gene. Germline CDR1 is MNHNS and CDR2 is SASEGT. V was clipped by 2 bases and J by 7 bases, with 12 bases between them. There are 13 residues in the CDR3. The CDR3 nucleotides read TGTGCCAGCAGTGAATCCCGGGCCGGGGAGCAGTACTTC. Its protein is CASSESRAGEQYF.

This clone was observed a single time. The chain recombines TRBV10-2 with TRBJ2-1; TRBD2 is a possible D gene (5 bases). The CDR3 is made up of 13 amino acids. The germline gives CDR1 WSHSY, CDR2 SAAADI. Trimming stripped 11 bases from V and 9 bases from J, with 20 bases between. CDR3 region: CAFATVASGEQFF. Written as DNA, the CDR3 is TGCGCCTTTGCGACGGTGGCGAGCGGTGAGCAGTTCTTC.

The chain is built from TRBV4-1 and TRBJ2-3, with D unclear. CDR3 length: 14 amino acids. Germline CDR1 MGHRA, CDR2 YSYEKL. Trimming took off 2 bases at V and 2 bases at J, with 8 bases between the two ends. In DNA form, the CDR3 reads TGCGCCAGCAGCCAACCAGCGAACACAGATACGCAGTATTTT. This gives the protein CASSQPANTDTQYF.

In its sample, this clone was seen a few times. V usage is TRBV27 and J usage is TRBJ1-1, with D maybe TRBD1 (5 bases). Trimming stripped 2 bases from V and 1 base from J, with 8 bases between. Germline lookup yields CDR1 MNHEY and CDR2 SMNVEV (reference sequence). This CDR3 spans 14 amino acids. CDR3 nucleotide sequence: TGTGCCAGCAGTTTAGACGGGGGGAACACTGAAGCTTTCTTT. This translates into CASSLDGGNTEAFF.

The chain has TRBV18 and TRBJ2-5, with no clear D. The CDR3 is made up of 14 amino acids. From germline, CDR1 is KGHSH and CDR2 LQKENI. Trimming took off 1 base at V and 2 bases at J, with 8 bases between the two ends. The CDR3: CASSPQETQETQYF. The CDR3, as DNA: TGTGCCAGCTCACCACAGGAGACGCAAGAGACCCAGTACTTC.

V and J are TRBV10-3 and TRBJ2-3, with 8 bases lining up with TRBD1. The CDR3 has 14 amino acids. The V segment lost 4 bases and the J segment 4 bases; nucleotides outside the gene matches: 4. Germline lookup yields CDR1 ENHRY and CDR2 SYGVKD. CDR3 in amino acids: CAISVGQDPDTQYF. The CDR3 nucleotides are TGTGCCATCAGTGTGGGACAGGACCCAGATACGCAGTATTTT.

The rearrangement joins TRBV6-5 to TRBJ2-7; unclear D gene. The CDR3 is 12 amino acids. The V end lost 11 bases, the J end lost 3 bases, and 14 bases lay between the germline ends. CDR1 is MNHEY and CDR2 is SVGAGI in the germline V gene. The CDR3 loop is CAARRAGYEQYF. DNA for the CDR3: TGTGCCGCTCGACGGGCTGGCTACGAGCAGTACTTC.

The chain recombines TRBV4-1 with TRBJ1-6; 8 nucleotides align to TRBD1. Looked up from germline, CDR1 is MGHRA and CDR2 is YSYEKL. Trimming cost V 0 bases and J 7 bases; bases outside gene matches: 8. The CDR3 runs 17 residues. CDR3 amino acids: CASSQDSRTGNNSPLHF. The CDR3 nucleotides read TGCGCCAGCAGCCAAGATAGCCGGACAGGGAACAATTCACCCCTCCACTTT.

V and J are TRBV7-9 and TRBJ2-5; a weak D match, TRBD1 (6 bases). There are 15 residues in the CDR3. Germline V gives CDR1 SEHNR, CDR2 FQNEAQ (reference sequence). The V end lost 4 bases, the J end lost 2 bases, and 14 bases lay between the germline ends. CDR3 loop: CASSYPRGYQETQYF. CDR3 sequence (DNA): TGTGCCAGCAGCTATCCCAGGGGATATCAAGAGACCCAGTACTTC.

The V gene is TRBV2, the J gene TRBJ1-6; 9 nucleotides agree with TRBD1. The germline gives CDR1 SNHLY, CDR2 FYNNEI. V lost 5 bases, J lost 4 bases, and 3 bases stayed unmatched. CDR3 size: 15 residues. In DNA form, the CDR3 reads TGTGCCAGCAGTACGGGACAGGGATATAATTCACCCCTCCACTTT. It is translated as CASSTGQGYNSPLHF.

This chain connects TRBV6-6 to TRBJ1-5; 11 bases are a match to TRBD1. Germline V gene lookup returns CDR1 MNHNY and CDR2 SVGAGI (reference sequence). With V trimmed by 6 bases and J by 3 bases, 4 bases remained unmatched. The CDR3 sequence is 15 residues long. CDR3 bases: TGTGCCAGCAGCTGGGGACAGGGGGACAATCAGCCCCAGCATTTT. It yields the protein CASSWGQGDNQPQHF.

This chain links TRBV9 with TRBJ2-1; 10 nucleotides line up with TRBD1. The V segment lost 6 bases and the J segment 6 bases; nucleotides outside the gene matches: 12. The length of the CDR3 is 16 residues. Germline CDR1 and CDR2: SGDLS and YYNGEE. CDR3 in amino acids: CASNYYGTGVSNEQFF. Written as DNA, the CDR3 is TGTGCCAGCAACTACTACGGGACAGGGGTAAGCAATGAGCAGTTCTTC.